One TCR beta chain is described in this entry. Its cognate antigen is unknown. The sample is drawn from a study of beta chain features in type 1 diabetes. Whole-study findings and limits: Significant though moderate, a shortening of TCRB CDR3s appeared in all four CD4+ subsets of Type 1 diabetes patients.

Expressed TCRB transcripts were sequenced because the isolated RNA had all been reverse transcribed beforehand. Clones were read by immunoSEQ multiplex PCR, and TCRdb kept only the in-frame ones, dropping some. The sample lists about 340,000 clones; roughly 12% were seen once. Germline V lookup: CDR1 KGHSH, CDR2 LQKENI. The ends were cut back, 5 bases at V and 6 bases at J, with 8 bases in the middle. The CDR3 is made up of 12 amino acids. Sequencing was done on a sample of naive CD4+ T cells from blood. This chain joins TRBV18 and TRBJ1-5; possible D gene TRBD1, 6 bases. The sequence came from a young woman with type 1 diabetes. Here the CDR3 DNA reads TGTGCCAGCTCATCGGACAGTCAGCCCCAGCATTTT. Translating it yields CASSSDSQPQHF. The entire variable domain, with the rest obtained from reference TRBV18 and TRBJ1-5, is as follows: NAGVMQNPRHLVRRRGQEARLRCSPMKGHSHVYWYRQLPEEGLKFMVYLQKENIIDESGMPKERFSAEFPKEGPSILRIQQVVRGDSAAYFCASSSDSQPQHFGDGTRLSIL.